This T cell receptor beta chain was recovered during a study of blood T cell repertoires in COVID-19. The protocol was immunoSEQ multiplex PCR, while the TCRdb copy is restricted to in-frame clones and leaves out a portion. The sample has approximately 260,000 clones, around 91% seen once. The germline V gene has CDR1 SEHNR and CDR2 FQNEAQ (reference sequence). CDR3 length: 18 residues. V trimming: 5 bases; J trimming: 7 bases; junction bases outside the gene matches: 17. This clonotype was obtained from a woman aged 60 to 75 with COVID-19, enrolled during active disease. This chain connects TRBV7-9 to TRBJ1-4, with TRBD1 matching over 9 bases. The specimen sequenced was peripheral blood. CDR3 coding DNA: TGTGCCAGCAGCCCAATTAAACGGGACAGGGTGGGCGTTGAAAAACTGTTTTTT. It is translated as CASSPIKRDRVGVEKLFF.